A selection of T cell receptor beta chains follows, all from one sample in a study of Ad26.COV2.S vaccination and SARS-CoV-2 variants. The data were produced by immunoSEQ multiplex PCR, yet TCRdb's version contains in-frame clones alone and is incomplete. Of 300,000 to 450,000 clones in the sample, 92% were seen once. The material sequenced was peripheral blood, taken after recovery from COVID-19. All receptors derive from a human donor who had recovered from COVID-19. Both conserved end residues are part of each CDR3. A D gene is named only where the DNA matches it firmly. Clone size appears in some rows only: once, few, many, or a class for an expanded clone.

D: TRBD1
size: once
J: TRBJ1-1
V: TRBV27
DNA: TGTGCCAGCAGTTTACCGGGGGGACAGGGAGAAGCTTTCTTT
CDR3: CASSLPGGQGEAFF

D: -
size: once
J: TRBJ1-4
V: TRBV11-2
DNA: TGTGCCAGCAGCTTATCAAGTTCAGGGGTTAATGAAAAACTGTTTTTT
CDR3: CASSLSSSGVNEKLFF

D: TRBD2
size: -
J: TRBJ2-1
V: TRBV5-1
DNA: TGCGCCAGCAGCCCGCGGACTAGCGGGGGAGGTACAAGGAATGAGCAGTTCTTC
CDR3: CASSPRTSGGGTRNEQFF

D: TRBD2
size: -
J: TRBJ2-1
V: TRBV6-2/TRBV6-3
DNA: TGTGCCAGCAGTTACGGTCTAGCGGGCCGCAATGAGCAGTTCTTC
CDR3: CASSYGLAGRNEQFF

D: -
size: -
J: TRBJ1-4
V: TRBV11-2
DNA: TGTGCCAGCAGCTTAGAGGGCGGGACTAATGAAAAACTGTTTTTT
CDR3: CASSLEGGTNEKLFF

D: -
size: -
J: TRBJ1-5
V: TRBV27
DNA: TGTGCCAGCAGTTCTTTAGCGGGCCCGCGGGCCCAGCATTTT
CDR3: CASSSLAGPRAQHF

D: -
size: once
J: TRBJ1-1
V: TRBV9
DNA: TGTGCCAGCAGCGTTTCCGGGGAGAACACTGAAGCTTTCTTT
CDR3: CASSVSGENTEAFF

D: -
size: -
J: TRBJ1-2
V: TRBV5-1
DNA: TGCGCCAGCAGCGCACAGGCTAACTATGGCTACACCTTC
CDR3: CASSAQANYGYTF

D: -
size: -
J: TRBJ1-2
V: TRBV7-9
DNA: TGTGCCAGCAGCTTCGGACAATCCGATGGCTACACCTTC
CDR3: CASSFGQSDGYTF

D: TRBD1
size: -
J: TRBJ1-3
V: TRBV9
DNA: TGTGCCAGCAGCGCGACAGGGGGCGGAAACACCATATATTTT
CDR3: CASSATGGGNTIYF

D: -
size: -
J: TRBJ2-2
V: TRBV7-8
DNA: TGTGCCAGCAGCCAGGAGGAGCTGTTTTTT
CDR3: CASSQEELFF

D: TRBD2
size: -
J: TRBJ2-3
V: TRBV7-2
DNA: TGTGCCAGCAGCGGGACTAGCGGGGGGGCCTTGATAGTTACAGATACGCAGTATTTT
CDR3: CASSGTSGGALIVTDTQYF

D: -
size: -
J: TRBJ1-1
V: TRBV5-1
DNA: TGCGCCAGCAGCTCTGGGGGCAACCCTGAAGCTTTCTTT
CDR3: CASSSGGNPEAFF

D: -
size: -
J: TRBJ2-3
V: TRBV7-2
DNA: TGTGCCAGCAGCTTAGAGGCTGCAGATACGCAGTATTTT
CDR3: CASSLEAADTQYF

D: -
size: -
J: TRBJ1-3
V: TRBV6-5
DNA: TGTGCCAGCACGACGACAGCTGGAAACACCATATATTTT
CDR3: CASTTTAGNTIYF

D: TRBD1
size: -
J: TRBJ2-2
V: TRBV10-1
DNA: TGCGCCAGCAGTTTGACCATTGGGACAGGGGCATCCGGGGAGCTGTTTTTT
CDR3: CASSLTIGTGASGELFF

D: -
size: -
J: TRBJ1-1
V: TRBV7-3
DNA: TGTGCCAGCAGCTTACCCGGGAACACTGAAGCTTTCTTT
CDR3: CASSLPGNTEAFF

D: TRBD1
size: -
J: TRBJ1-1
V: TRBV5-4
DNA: TGTGCCAGCAGCTTAGACAGGGCATTGGCTGAAGCTTTCTTT
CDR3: CASSLDRALAEAFF

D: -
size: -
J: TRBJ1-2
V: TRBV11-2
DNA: TGTGCCAGCAGTGGCCTAGACCGTGAATATGGCTACACCTTC
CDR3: CASSGLDREYGYTF

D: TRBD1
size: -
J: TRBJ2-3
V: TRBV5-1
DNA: TGCGCCAGCAGCCACGGAGGCACAGGGGGCGTGCGGCGCACAGATACGCAGTATTTT
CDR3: CASSHGGTGGVRRTDTQYF

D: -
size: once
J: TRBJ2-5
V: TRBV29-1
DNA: TGCAGCGTGTCCAGGGACCCACAAGAGACCCAGTACTTC
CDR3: CSVSRDPQETQYF

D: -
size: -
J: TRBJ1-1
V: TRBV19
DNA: TGTGCCAGTAGGGTCGAACGATCAAGGGACACTGAAGCTTTCTTT
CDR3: CASRVERSRDTEAFF

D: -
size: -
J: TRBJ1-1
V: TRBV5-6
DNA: TGTGCCAGCAGCAGCTACCGGGACACCATTGAAGCTTTCTTT
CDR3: CASSSYRDTIEAFF

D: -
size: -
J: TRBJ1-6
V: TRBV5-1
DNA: TGCGCCAGCAGACCCTCGGGGGCCAATTCACCCCTCCACTTT
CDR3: CASRPSGANSPLHF

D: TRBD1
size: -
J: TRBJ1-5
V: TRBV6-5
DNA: TGTGCCAGCAGGGGACAGCTCGCGCAGCCCCAGCATTTT
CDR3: CASRGQLAQPQHF